This T cell receptor beta chain was observed in a study of cytomegalovirus exposure and HLA in healthy donors. Findings of the study overall: Of the V segments, some could not be distinguished, including TRBV6-2 and TRBV6-3, and were excluded.

Of note for this clone: Its antigen is not known.

Germline CDR1 and CDR2: MNHEY and SMNVEV (reference sequence). CDR3 length: 14 residues. The V gene lost 2 bases and the J gene lost 3 bases, with 8 bases spanning the gap. PCR involved 60 Vbeta and 13 Jbeta primers. Produced via immunoSEQ multiplex PCR; TCRdb's table is partial and in-frame only. The repertoire consists of more than 50,000 clones, with approximately 71% occurring once and the leading ten covering around 21%. The gene calls are TRBV27 and TRBJ1-5, with D unresolved. What was sequenced was PBMCs. This clonotype was obtained from a woman aged 40 to 50 in good health and CMV-seropositive. CDR3 sequence reads: CASSLIGDNQPQHF. The CDR3 region has the DNA TGTGCCAGCAGTTTAATCGGGGACAATCAGCCCCAGCATTTT.